The clone carrying this T cell receptor beta chain was recorded a few times. The data derive from a study of T cell repertoires in cytomegalovirus infection. TCRdb processed the reads anew with MiXCR; each CDR3 protein has one entry. The table has 150,000 to 200,000 distinct CDR3 sequences, over 13% seen once. The CDR3 spans 15 residues. V was cut by 5 bases and J by 4 bases, with 17 bases left in between. In germline, CDR1 is SEHNR, CDR2 FQNEAQ (reference sequence). The V call is TRBV7-9, the J call TRBJ1-2; no clear D gene. This clonotype was obtained from a human donor in good health (CMV status not recorded). Some clones in this sample may be carry-over from other donors' samples. Sequenced material: PBMCs. The CDR3 bases are TGTGCCAGCAGCACCCTTCCCTACGGGAGCTATGGCTACACCTTC. This codes for CASSTLPYGSYGYTF.